A selection of T cell receptor beta chains follows, all from one sample in a study of beta chain features in type 1 diabetes. Produced via immunoSEQ multiplex PCR; TCRdb's table is partial and in-frame only. Of around 240,000 clones listed, 9.6% are singletons. The sequenced material came from naive CD4+ T cells from blood. Receptor source: a woman between 18 and 29 years old in good health. Both conserved end residues are part of each CDR3. A D gene is named only where the DNA matches it firmly. For some rows the clone size is stated as once, few or many, or as a class when expanded; others skip it.

>many|TRBJ2-5|15|TRBV9|TRBD1
CASSVKQGIQETQYF
TGTGCCAGCAGCGTTAAACAGGGGATCCAAGAGACCCAGTACTTC
>few|TRBJ2-1|14|TRBV30|.
CAWTGGDRINEQFF
TGTGCCTGGACGGGCGGGGATAGGATAAATGAGCAGTTCTTC
>few|TRBJ1-1|13|TRBV5-6|TRBD1
CASSAGGATEAFF
TGTGCCAGCAGCGCAGGGGGCGCGACTGAAGCTTTCTTT
>.|TRBJ2-1|16|TRBV4-2|.
CASSQVGADSYNEQFF
TGTGCCAGCAGCCAAGTAGGCGCGGACTCCTACAATGAGCAGTTCTTC
>few|TRBJ2-1|14|TRBV7-8|.
CASSLGQVNGEQFF
TGTGCCAGCAGCTTAGGGCAGGTTAACGGTGAGCAGTTCTTC
>few|TRBJ1-5|15|TRBV7-2|.
CASSLARGWNQPQHF
TGTGCCAGCAGCTTAGCCCGGGGGTGGAATCAGCCCCAGCATTTT
>.|TRBJ2-1|13|TRBV6-6|.
CASSSLLQNEQFF
TGTGCCAGCAGTTCCCTCCTCCAGAATGAGCAGTTCTTC
>few|TRBJ1-2|13|TRBV25-1|TRBD1
CASSEDRGDGYTF
TGTGCCAGCAGTGAGGACAGGGGTGATGGCTACACCTTC
>few|TRBJ2-2|15|TRBV5-1|TRBD1
CASSLGTGRTGELFF
TGCGCCAGCAGCTTGGGGACAGGACGAACCGGGGAGCTGTTTTTT
>.|TRBJ1-4|17|TRBV4-1|TRBD1
CASSQGFVGTGFEKLFF
TGCGCCAGCAGCCAAGGCTTCGTAGGGACAGGGTTTGAAAAACTGTTTTTT
>.|TRBJ2-3|13|TRBV29-1|.
CSAAGVLTDTQYF
TGCAGCGCGGCAGGGGTCCTCACAGATACGCAGTATTTT
>many|TRBJ2-1|16|TRBV15|TRBD2
CATSRVKASGYNEQFF
TGTGCCACCAGCAGAGTGAAGGCTAGCGGCTACAATGAGCAGTTCTTC
>few|TRBJ2-3|16|TRBV4-1|TRBD2
CASSVPTSGSPDTQYF
TGCGCCAGCAGCGTACCGACTAGCGGGAGCCCAGATACGCAGTATTTT
>few|TRBJ1-2|16|TRBV18|.
CASSPPATGGVGGYTF
TGTGCCAGCTCACCGCCCGCGACAGGCGGAGTAGGTGGCTACACCTTC
>.|TRBJ1-2|15|TRBV6-5|.
CASSISISSNYGYTF
TGTGCCAGCAGTATCTCTATTAGCAGTAACTATGGCTACACCTTC
>.|TRBJ2-1|14|TRBV9|TRBD2
CASSVGGGAFEQFF
TGTGCCAGCAGCGTAGGCGGGGGGGCATTTGAGCAGTTCTTC
>.|TRBJ2-2|15|TRBV27|.
CASSLVRLVSGELFF
TGTGCCAGCAGTTTAGTCCGTCTAGTATCCGGGGAGCTGTTTTTT
>few|TRBJ2-7|15|TRBV27|TRBD2
CASSQGLADTYEQYF
TGTGCCAGCAGTCAGGGACTAGCGGATACCTACGAGCAGTACTTC
>.|TRBJ2-7|12|TRBV30|.
CAWRQGNYEQYF
TGTGCCTGGAGACAGGGTAACTACGAGCAGTACTTC
>few|TRBJ2-2|16|TRBV5-1|.
CASSLVSGDQTGELFF
TGCGCCAGCAGCTTAGTGTCAGGGGACCAAACCGGGGAGCTGTTTTTT
>few|TRBJ2-1|15|TRBV6-5|TRBD2
CASSYSRTRPNEQFF
TGTGCCAGCAGTTACTCGCGGACTAGGCCTAATGAGCAGTTCTTC
>.|TRBJ2-7|16|TRBV9|TRBD1
CASSPRQGMRAYEQYF
TGTGCCAGCAGCCCCCGACAGGGAATGAGGGCCTACGAGCAGTACTTC
>.|TRBJ2-6|19|TRBV19|TRBD1
CASSTRDRDLFSGANVLTF
TGTGCCAGTAGTACAAGGGACAGGGATTTATTTTCTGGGGCCAACGTCCTGACTTTC
>few|TRBJ2-3|13|TRBV29-1|.
CSVDSQGTDTQYF
TGCAGCGTTGATTCCCAGGGGACAGATACGCAGTATTTT
>few|TRBJ2-7|13|TRBV5-4|.
CASSTTTRYGQYF
TGTGCCAGCAGCACAACGACTAGATACGGGCAGTACTTC
>.|TRBJ2-5|13|TRBV27|.
CASSFSRGETQYF
TGTGCCAGCAGTTTTAGCAGGGGAGAGACCCAGTACTTC
>few|TRBJ2-7|14|TRBV6-1|.
CASSDSPPAYEQYF
TGTGCCAGCAGTGATTCCCCCCCGGCCTACGAGCAGTACTTC
>few|TRBJ2-1|15|TRBV30|TRBD1
CAWNRDRGSYNEQFF
TGTGCCTGGAATAGGGACAGGGGCTCCTACAATGAGCAGTTCTTC
>few|TRBJ2-5|15|TRBV7-2|.
CASSLDYRAVETQYF
TGTGCCAGCAGCTTAGATTACAGGGCGGTGGAGACCCAGTACTTC
>.|TRBJ2-7|14|TRBV6-5|.
CASSPRAGVHEQYF
TGTGCCAGCAGTCCACGGGCAGGGGTCCACGAGCAGTACTTC
>.|TRBJ1-1|15|TRBV4-1|.
CASSQVWQMNTEAFF
TGCGCCAGCAGCCAAGTGTGGCAGATGAACACTGAAGCTTTCTTT
>few|TRBJ1-2|10|TRBV6-1|.
CASSLYGYTF
TGTGCCAGTTCCCTCTATGGCTACACCTTC
>few|TRBJ1-1|15|TRBV11-2|.
CASSPVGKRNTEAFF
TGTGCCAGCAGCCCTGTCGGGAAGAGGAACACTGAAGCTTTCTTT
>few|TRBJ1-1|14|TRBV30|TRBD1
CAWSVGGVVQEAFF
TGTGCCTGGAGTGTAGGGGGCGTTGTGCAGGAAGCTTTCTTT
>.|TRBJ2-1|16|TRBV4-1|.
CASSQGQGSSYNEQFF
TGCGCCAGCAGCCAAGGCCAGGGGAGCTCCTACAATGAGCAGTTCTTC
>.|TRBJ2-2|15|TRBV9|TRBD2
CASSASGRNTGELFF
TGTGCCAGTTCGGCTAGCGGACGTAACACCGGGGAGCTGTTTTTT
>.|TRBJ2-1|13|TRBV10-3|TRBD2
CASLGLADNEQFF
TGTGCCAGTCTGGGGCTAGCGGACAATGAGCAGTTCTTC
>few|TRBJ2-3|16|TRBV5-1|TRBD2
CASSPGLAARTDTQYF
TGCGCCAGCAGCCCGGGACTAGCGGCCCGCACAGATACGCAGTATTTT
>.|TRBJ1-1|15|TRBV7-9|TRBD1
CASSPGTGRFTEAFF
TGTGCCAGCAGCCCAGGGACAGGAAGGTTCACTGAAGCTTTCTTT
>.|TRBJ1-1|12|TRBV2|.
CASSDEAFEAFF
TGTGCCAGCAGTGACGAAGCGTTCGAAGCTTTCTTT
>.|TRBJ1-1|21|TRBV19|TRBD1
CASSTYNRGRASQIMNTEAFF
TGTGCCAGTAGTACATATAACAGGGGGCGCGCTAGTCAAATTATGAACACTGAAGCTTTCTTT
>few|TRBJ1-2|13|TRBV5-5|.
CASSLSRNYGYTF
TGTGCCAGCAGTCTAAGCAGGAACTATGGCTACACCTTC